This T cell receptor beta chain comes out of a study of beta chain features in type 1 diabetes (dated by TCRdb to 2017 to 2018). Study-level background: Patients and healthy donors did not differ in mean age, gender distribution, total cell number or subset yield. Naive and central memory subsets were obtained from all 30 or so donors, but regulatory and stem cell-like memory subsets were isolated from only 8 patients and about 8 healthy donors. The study compared TCRB repertoires of sorted circulating CD4+ T cell subsets between recently diagnosed type 1 diabetes patients and matched healthy donors. Across all samples, fewer than 130 million sorted cells were examined, and cell number per subset correlated strongly with RNA yield. The study at large found these results: Shorter templates might be favored by PCR, yet because patient and control samples were amplified and corrected together, any such skew would affect both groups equally. HLA sub-analyses involved small numbers of individuals, so any influence of HLA type on TCRB rearrangement remained unresolved. In all four CD4+ subsets, TCRB CDR3 length was moderately but significantly shorter in type 1 diabetes patients. Naive, central memory and regulatory TCRB repertoires appeared more similar among patients than among healthy donors. Fewer insertions and more nucleotide deletions at VDJ recombination sites were observed in patients with type 1 diabetes, implying thymic rearrangement abnormalities. Because cDNA was sequenced instead of genomic DNA, activated cells with high expression could be over-represented, although the groups did not differ in activation or CD3 levels.

Each donor gave one peripheral blood draw, averaging around 120 mL, which was collected into heparinised tubes. A BD FACSAria II was used to sort naive, central memory, regulatory and stem cell-like memory CD4+ T cells with a panel that included CD45RO, CCR7, CD25, CD127, CD95 and CD27. All sorted populations exceeded 95% purity. PBMCs were isolated right away by Lymphoprep density gradient centrifugation and were stained directly, without culture. Samples were stained and sorted in pairs, with one healthy donor and one patient per experiment, so that batch effects were minimized. The entire amount of isolated RNA was reverse transcribed using the High Capacity cDNA Reverse Transcription Kit, so the sequenced TCRB transcripts were expressed ones. Naive, central memory and regulatory T cell samples underwent deep immunoSEQ sequencing, averaging around 3.7 million total reads per sample. Sorted cells were lysed in RLT buffer and RNA was extracted with DNase-treated RNeasy Micro or Mini kits, depending on cell number. To prevent cross-contamination, each cell subset was processed individually, whereas patient and healthy donor samples were processed jointly. The immunoSEQ multiplex PCR was used to amplify TCRB sequences from cDNA, generating 87-bp fragments that spanned the CDR3 region. The amplicons were sequenced using the Illumina HiSeq platform. The authors processed their data as follows. PCR bias was corrected computationally using synthetic template baselines, and reads within Hamming distance 2 were collapsed, with unmergeable singletons discarded. By aligning reads against IMGT, V, D and J genes, CDR3 length, and insertions or deletions at six rearrangement sites were assigned. Within each subset, clonotype counts were normalized to sorted cell number, after which true diversity and Gini coefficients were computed with the tcR R package. The overlap coefficient, calculated on TCRB nucleotide sequences, was used to quantify repertoire sharing. TCRdb stores this immuneACCESS table with in-frame sequences only. Part of the clones is absent; in the studies checked, under half of the shortfall reflects unresolved V genes, and no reason is known for the rest. That table furnishes V, J and clone size, whereas the DNA furnished D and trimming. The sample table shows more than 300,000 clones, and about a tenth are seen once. The top ten clonotypes cover around 1% of the sample.

Of note for this clone: Its antigen is currently not known. It has no much larger one-base neighbor in the sample; base qualities were not kept.

This sequence originates from a young man with type 1 diabetes. Sequencing was done on a sample of central memory CD4+ T cells from blood.

The bases read TGCGCCAGCAGCCAAGGGACAGGGAATAACTATGGCTACACCTTC. This encodes CASSQGTGNNYGYTF. The sequence links TRBV4-1 to TRBJ1-2, with TRBD1 matching 8 junction bases. V has 1 base trimmed and J has 1 base trimmed; junction bases matching no gene number 2. The CDR3 has 15 amino acids, counting the end cysteine and phenylalanine. CDR3 DNA is the only sequence kept; it has 45 bases, read in frame from the first base. CDR1 MGHRA and CDR2 YSYEKL were looked up in the germline V gene.